The 19 T cell receptor beta chains below were found in one sample sequenced in a study of blood T cell repertoires in COVID-19. TCRdb's table, derived via immunoSEQ multiplex PCR, lists solely in-frame clones and lacks some. The sample holds under 250,000 clones, almost 85% seen once. The specimen sequenced was peripheral blood. These receptors all come from a woman aged 50 to 60 with active or convalescent COVID-19.

The V call is TRBV10-1, the J call TRBJ2-7; tentatively, D is TRBD2 (6 bases). The ends were cut back, 6 bases at V and 5 bases at J, with 17 bases in the middle. This CDR3 contains 14 residues. Germline V lookup: CDR1 WNHNN, CDR2 SYGVQD (reference sequence). The CDR3 region is CASSHARGGNEQYF. The CDR3 DNA is TGCGCCAGCAGCCATGCGCGGGGCGGCAACGAGCAGTACTTC.

The chain has TRBV28 and TRBJ2-5, with 7 bases that match TRBD1. With V trimmed by 5 bases and J by 7 bases, 10 bases remained unmatched. Germline V gene lookup returns CDR1 MDHEN and CDR2 SYDVKM. The CDR3 spans 14 residues. The chain's CDR3 is CASSARTGKMTQYF. In DNA form, the CDR3 reads TGTGCCAGCAGTGCCCGGACAGGCAAGATGACCCAGTACTTC.

J is TRBJ2-7 and V is TRBV12-3 or TRBV12-4; possibly TRBD2 for D (5 bases). The CDR3 is 13 amino acids. Deletions cut 4 bases from V and 2 bases from J, with 9 bases between. The CDR3 loop is CASSWELTYEQYV. The CDR3 coding sequence is TGTGCCAGCAGTTGGGAGCTGACCTACGAGCAGTACGTC.

The rearrangement links TRBV28 to TRBJ2-3, with D possibly TRBD2 on 5 matching bases. CDR1 is MDHEN and CDR2 is SYDVKM in the germline V gene. With 8 bases removed from V and 2 bases from J, the gap between germline ends came to 17 bases. The CDR3 is made up of 15 amino acids. In nucleotides, the CDR3 is TGTGCCAGCTCCCCCCGGGGTCACCCCACAGATACGCAGTATTTT. Amino acid sequence: CASSPRGHPTDTQYF.

This clone appeared once. The rearrangement uses TRBV10-2 and TRBJ1-1; D is possibly TRBD1 (6 bases). V was clipped by 4 bases and J by 1 base, with 10 bases between them. The V gene's germline CDR1 is WSHSY and CDR2 SAAADI. This CDR3 spans 14 amino acids. The CDR3 loop is CASSATGWNTEAFF. DNA of the CDR3: TGCGCCAGCAGTGCCACAGGGTGGAACACTGAAGCTTTCTTT.

This chain joins TRBV5-6 and TRBJ1-2, with 7 bases matching TRBD1. Unmatched junction bases numbered 5, after V lost 4 bases and J lost 5 bases. Per germline, CDR1 SGHDT and CDR2 YYEEEE. The CDR3 totals 13 residues. As DNA, the CDR3 is TGTGCCAGCAGCCCGGACAGGAGTTATGGCTACACCTTC. This sequence encodes CASSPDRSYGYTF.

The genes are TRBV24-1 and TRBJ2-2; no firm D call. Per the germline V gene, CDR1 is KGHDR and CDR2 is SFDVKD. The V end lost 0 bases, the J end lost 0 bases, and 7 bases lay between the germline ends. The CDR3 is 16 residues long. The CDR3 DNA reads TGTGCCACCAGTGATTTGAAGACACCGAACACCGGGGAGCTGTTTTTT. Translation gives CATSDLKTPNTGELFF.

The chain links TRBV5-1 to TRBJ2-5; TRBD2 matches 12 bases. CDR1 and CDR2 (germline): SGHRS, YFSETQ. The CDR3 is 17 amino acids. Losses at the gene ends were 0 bases for V and 7 bases for J; bases not matched to a gene: 10. The CDR3 spells CASSLEAGTSGRRTQYF. DNA for the CDR3: TGCGCCAGCAGCTTGGAAGCAGGGACTAGCGGGCGAAGGACCCAGTACTTC. Supplemented by reference TRBV5-1 and TRBJ2-5, the full variable domain reads KAGVTQTPRYLIKTRGQQVTLSCSPISGHRSVSWYQQTPGQGLQFLFEYFSETQRNKGNFPGRFSGRQFSNSRSEMNVSTLELGDSALYLCASSLEAGTSGRRTQYFGPGTRLLVL.

This clone was seen just once. The rearrangement links TRBV5-1 to TRBJ2-1; no definite D call. V lost 0 bases and J 2 bases, leaving 6 bases between the germline ends. The CDR3 covers 14 residues. Germline V gene sequence: CDR1 SGHRS, CDR2 YFSETQ. Here the CDR3 DNA reads TGCGCCAGCAGCTTGGATGCAGCCTACAATGAGCAGTTCTTC. It encodes CASSLDAAYNEQFF.

This chain uses TRBV23-1 with TRBJ1-3; D call uncertain. TRBV23-1 counts as an open reading frame of uncertain function. This CDR3 contains 15 residues. The V end was cut by 4 bases, the J end by 3 bases, with 13 bases between. The CDR3 loop is CASSPRTGFGNTIYF. The CDR3 nucleotides read TGCGCCAGCAGTCCCCGTACCGGGTTTGGAAACACCATATATTTT.

The chain combines TRBV10-2 with TRBJ1-6; D is possibly TRBD1 (5 bases). V lost 7 bases and J 7 bases, leaving 8 bases between the germline ends. Germline CDR1 is WSHSY and CDR2 is SAAADI. The CDR3 runs to 12 residues. The chain's CDR3 is CASTQGNSPLHF. For the CDR3, the DNA is TGCGCCAGCACCCAGGGAAATTCACCCCTCCACTTT.

The J gene is TRBJ1-2, the V gene TRBV18; 7 bases are a match to TRBD1. Trimming at V came to 3 bases and at J to 8 bases, leaving 12 bases not matched to a gene. The germline V gene has CDR1 KGHSH and CDR2 LQKENI. The CDR3 consists of 15 residues. Here the CDR3 DNA reads TGTGCCAGCTCACCGAGGGGTCTAGACAGGGACGGCTACACCTTC. This translates into CASSPRGLDRDGYTF.

The chain joins TRBV5-1 to TRBJ2-5; D remains ambiguous. V lost 0 bases and J 3 bases, leaving 12 bases between the germline ends. The CDR3 runs 15 residues. The germline gives CDR1 SGHRS, CDR2 YFSETQ. The CDR3 DNA is TGCGCCAGCAGCTTGGAGGCCAGGATAGAAGAGACCCAGTACTTC. It translates to CASSLEARIEETQYF.

The rearrangement uses TRBV28 and TRBJ1-1; no reliable D call. V lost 2 bases, J lost 4 bases, and 17 bases lay in between. The CDR3 sequence is 16 residues long. The germline CDR1 and CDR2 sequences are MDHEN and SYDVKM. The DNA for the CDR3 is TGTGCCAGCAGTTTAGGCGTCCGGGTTTTTAGCACTGAAGCTTTCTTT. Protein: CASSLGVRVFSTEAFF.

This clone was recorded only once. The chain carries TRBV5-1 and TRBJ2-7; D is undetermined. Trimming removed 4 bases from V and 2 bases from J, with 16 bases in between. Germline CDR1 is SGHRS and CDR2 is YFSETQ. This CDR3 contains 15 residues. CDR3 loop: CASSPSTGSTYEQYF. The CDR3 DNA reads TGCGCCAGCAGCCCCTCTACCGGGTCGACCTACGAGCAGTACTTC.

The chain combines TRBV28 with TRBJ1-3, with a possible D match to TRBD1 (5 bases). Between the trimmed V and J ends, which lost 2 bases and 4 bases, there was a span of 12 bases. Germline lookup yields CDR1 MDHEN and CDR2 SYDVKM. CDR3 length equals 15 residues. CDR3 region: CASSLGGGYGNTIYF. The CDR3, as DNA: TGTGCCAGCAGTTTAGGCGGGGGATACGGAAACACCATATATTTT.

CDR3 bases: TGTGCCAGCAGCTCGACCCAGGGGGAAGCTTTCTTT. Its protein product is CASSSTQGEAFF. V and J are TRBV7-9 and TRBJ1-1, with a possible D match to TRBD1 (6 bases). Trimming shortened V by 4 bases and J by 8 bases, and 11 bases separated the two germline ends. Germline assignment: CDR1 SEHNR and CDR2 FQNEAQ (reference sequence). This CDR3 has 12 amino acids. Drawing the rest from reference TRBV7-9 and TRBJ1-1, the complete variable domain is DTGVSQNPRHKITKRGQNVTFRCDPISEHNRLYWYRQTLGQGPEFLTYFQNEAQLEKSRLLSDRFSAERPKGSFSTLEIQRTEQGDSAMYLCASSSTQGEAFFGQGTRLTVV.

V gene TRBV5-1 combines with J gene TRBJ2-1; possible D gene TRBD1, 5 bases. V was clipped by 4 bases and J by 5 bases, with 13 bases between them. The CDR3 has 14 residues. From germline, CDR1 is SGHRS and CDR2 YFSETQ. CDR3 in amino acids: CASSRGQVDNEQFF. DNA of the CDR3: TGCGCCAGCAGCAGGGGCCAGGTGGACAATGAGCAGTTCTTC.

The rearrangement uses TRBV6-5 and TRBJ2-5; tentative D call: TRBD1 (6 bases). This CDR3 is built from 13 residues. The germline V gene encodes CDR1 MNHEY and CDR2 SVGAGI. V was cut by 2 bases and J by 5 bases, with 9 bases left in between. The chain's CDR3 is CASSYAGVETQYF. In nucleotides, the CDR3 is TGTGCCAGCAGTTACGCAGGGGTCGAGACCCAGTACTTC.